The 18 T cell receptor beta chains below were found in one sample sequenced in a study of CD8 T cells in Susac syndrome. An input of roughly 0.5 to 1 ug of RNA was subjected to reverse transcription using random hexamers. MiXCR was run by TCRdb on the immunoSEQ multiplex PCR reads, yielding one entry per CDR3 protein. The sample gives around 180,000 distinct CDR3 sequences, approximately 95% of which show up once; around 0.09% is in the top ten. Sequencing was done on a sample of CD4+ T cells from PBMCs. These receptors came from a human donor with multiple sclerosis.

The chain carries TRBV5-1 and TRBJ1-5; 8 positions agree with TRBD1. Unmatched junction bases numbered 7, after V lost 4 bases and J lost 7 bases. The CDR3 consists of 14 residues. Looked up from germline, CDR1 is SGHRS and CDR2 is YFSETQ. For the CDR3, the DNA is TGCGCCAGCAGCACAGGACAGGGCCAACAGCCCCAGCATTTT. This encodes CASSTGQGQQPQHF.

The chain has TRBV2 and TRBJ1-2, with 7 bases aligning to TRBD1. This CDR3 is built from 13 residues. Germline V gives CDR1 SNHLY, CDR2 FYNNEI. V was pared by 4 bases and J by 4 bases, with 3 bases of the junction left unmatched. The CDR3 spells CASSGRGLYGYTF. CDR3 nucleotide sequence: TGTGCCAGCAGTGGGAGGGGGCTCTATGGCTACACCTTC.

This clonotype has only one observation. The V gene is TRBV7-6, the J gene TRBJ2-6, with 8 bases that match TRBD1. This CDR3 has 14 amino acids. V gave up 4 bases and J gave up 9 bases; unmatched junction bases: 5. CDR1 and CDR2 (germline): SGHVS, FNYEAQ. The CDR3 is CASSSWDRFNVLTF. The CDR3 coding sequence is TGTGCCAGCAGCTCCTGGGACAGGTTCAACGTCCTGACTTTC.

This clonotype was recorded only once. The CDR3 here is CASSPGPGNTEAFF. The DNA for the CDR3 is TGTGCCAGTAGCCCAGGACCAGGGAACACTGAAGCTTTCTTT. The chain couples TRBV19 to TRBJ1-1; D is ambiguous. The V gene's germline CDR1 is LNHDA and CDR2 SQIVND (reference sequence). The V gene lost 6 bases and the J gene lost 1 base, with 12 bases spanning the gap. This CDR3 contains 14 residues.

This clonotype was seen a single time. This CDR3 is CASSLNAGGTNEKLFF. CDR3 DNA: TGCGCCAGCAGCTTGAACGCAGGGGGGACTAATGAAAAACTGTTTTTT. The rearrangement joins TRBV5-1 to TRBJ1-4; TRBD1 matches 7 bases. This CDR3 spans 16 amino acids. The V segment lost 1 base and the J segment 2 bases; nucleotides outside the gene matches: 5. Per the germline V gene, CDR1 is SGHRS and CDR2 is YFSETQ.

V gene TRBV7-6 combines with J gene TRBJ2-2; D is unclear. The CDR3 totals 12 residues. Germline loops: CDR1 SGHVS, CDR2 FNYEAQ. Trimming took off 5 bases at V and 6 bases at J, with 7 bases between the two ends. CDR3 loop: CASSPLAGELFF. The CDR3, as DNA: TGTGCCAGCAGCCCCCTCGCCGGGGAGCTGTTTTTT.

Only one count was recorded for this clonotype. The rearrangement uses TRBV25-1 and TRBJ2-7; D is unclear. V was clipped by 5 bases and J by 6 bases, with 11 bases between them. There are 12 residues in the CDR3. Germline V gene data show CDR1 as MGHDK and CDR2 as SYGVNS. The CDR3 region has the DNA TGTGCCAGCAGTTACTCGGGCCCCGAGCAGTACTTC. This codes for CASSYSGPEQYF.

The chain combines TRBV9 with TRBJ1-6; D remains unclear. V was cut by 5 bases and J by 7 bases, with 13 bases left in between. The CDR3 totals 14 residues. From germline, CDR1 is SGDLS and CDR2 YYNGEE. CDR3 nucleotide sequence: TGTGCCAGCAGTCTTCCGGGTACGAATTCACCCCTCCACTTT. This codes for CASSLPGTNSPLHF.

The chain is built from TRBV12-3 or TRBV12-4 and TRBJ1-3, with TRBD1 identical over 8 bases. This CDR3 comprises 14 residues. J was trimmed by 7 bases and V by 5 bases; bases with no gene match: 7. The CDR3 reads CASSIPTGVNTIYF. In DNA form, the CDR3 reads TGTGCCAGCAGTATACCGACAGGGGTGAACACCATATATTTT.

The genes are TRBV14 and TRBJ2-7; D might be TRBD2 (6 bases). The ends were cut back, 3 bases at V and 9 bases at J, with 21 bases in the middle. The CDR3 runs 15 residues. The V gene's germline CDR1 is SGHDN and CDR2 FVKESK. CDR3 bases: TGTGCCAGCAGCCACCACTCTAGCGCCCGCGAAGGGCAGTACTTC. As protein: CASSHHSSAREGQYF.

The CDR3 sequence is CASTTGYTEAFF. CDR3 nucleotide sequence: TGTGCCAGCACCACAGGGTACACTGAAGCTTTCTTT. The rearrangement joins TRBV2 to TRBJ1-1; tentative D call: TRBD1 (6 bases). CDR1 is SNHLY, CDR2 FYNNEI, per germline. V was trimmed by 7 bases and J by 3 bases, leaving 9 bases between them. CDR3 length: 12 amino acids.

V usage is TRBV3-1 and J usage is TRBJ1-5, with TRBD1 as a possible D gene (6 bases). The CDR3 runs 13 residues. Deletions cut 0 bases from V and 14 bases from J, with 14 bases between. In germline, CDR1 is LGHDT, CDR2 YNNKEL (reference sequence). The CDR3 DNA reads TGTGCCAGCAGCCAAGATCGGAACGGGGGCAAGCATTTT. Its protein product is CASSQDRNGGKHF.

V and J are TRBV19 and TRBJ2-2, with 12 bases aligning to TRBD2. This CDR3 region has 17 residues. The J segment lost 0 bases and the V segment lost 5 bases, leaving 4 bases of the junction unmatched. Germline V lookup: CDR1 LNHDA, CDR2 SQIVND (reference sequence). The CDR3 spells CASSPWTSGTNTGELFF. The CDR3 DNA reads as TGTGCCAGTAGTCCCTGGACTAGCGGGACGAACACCGGGGAGCTGTTTTTT.

This chain joins TRBV5-1 and TRBJ1-1, with 7 nucleotides matching TRBD1. V lost 4 bases and J lost 3; bases outside the gene matches: 12. The germline gives CDR1 SGHRS, CDR2 YFSETQ. This CDR3 comprises 16 residues. Here the CDR3 reads CASSRKTGRVDTEAFF. CDR3 in DNA: TGCGCCAGCAGCCGTAAGACAGGGAGAGTGGACACTGAAGCTTTCTTT.

The genes are TRBV12-3 or TRBV12-4 and TRBJ2-4; D gene ambiguous. Trimming took 3 bases from V and 1 from J, leaving 7 bases between them. This CDR3 is built from 14 residues. The CDR3 sequence is CASSFSRAKNIQYF. CDR3 DNA: TGTGCCAGCAGTTTTAGCAGGGCCAAAAACATTCAGTACTTC.

V usage is TRBV5-6 and J usage is TRBJ2-6, with D perhaps matching TRBD2 (5 bases). The CDR3 has 17 amino acids. In germline, CDR1 is SGHDT, CDR2 YYEEEE. Between the trimmed V and J ends, which lost 1 base and 2 bases, there was a span of 13 bases. The DNA of the CDR3 is TGTGCCAGCAGCTTGTTGGGGATAGCGACTGGGGCCAACGTCCTGACTTTC. Its protein is CASSLLGIATGANVLTF.

The gene calls are TRBV10-2 and TRBJ2-1, with D tentatively TRBD2 (6 bases). The germline gives CDR1 WSHSY, CDR2 SAAADI. The CDR3 totals 16 residues. V was trimmed by 3 bases and J by 8 bases, leaving 20 bases between them. The DNA for the CDR3 is TGCGCCAGCAGTGAATTCGTAGCCCGGGGGATCGATGAGCAGTTCTTC. It codes for CASSEFVARGIDEQFF.

This clonotype has only a few counts. The junction shows a germline mismatch at one end, possibly a read error. J is TRBJ1-1 and V is TRBV29-1, with TRBD1 as a possible D gene (6 bases). From germline, CDR1 is SQVTM and CDR2 ANQGSEA. This CDR3 comprises 15 residues. CDR3 sequence (DNA): TGCAGCGTTGAAGTCCAGGGGACCTGGAACACTGAAGCTTTTTTT. This sequence encodes CSVEVQGTWNTEAFF.